A single sample gave rise to the 8 T cell receptor beta chains below, sequenced in a study of beta chain features in type 1 diabetes. Notes on the study in general: Moderate yet significant TCRB CDR3 shortening was seen in Type 1 diabetes patients in all four CD4+ subsets.

What was sequenced were expressed TCRB transcripts, since all of the isolated RNA had been reverse transcribed. The protocol was immunoSEQ multiplex PCR, while the TCRdb copy is restricted to in-frame clones and leaves out a portion. The table includes approximately 100,000 clones, over 25% detected once. Antigen specificity for these receptors is unknown. The sequenced sample was central memory CD4+ T cells from blood. The receptors here all came from a woman under 30 with type 1 diabetes.

The chain recombines TRBV18 with TRBJ2-3; 8 bases are shared with TRBD1. V dropped 4 bases and J dropped 2; count of bases not matched to a gene: 8. Germline V gene sequence: CDR1 KGHSH, CDR2 LQKENI. The CDR3 totals 16 residues. The CDR3 loop is CASSRTRDRSTDTQYF. The CDR3 bases are TGTGCCAGCTCACGCACTCGGGACAGGTCCACAGATACGCAGTATTTT. Together with reference TRBV18 and TRBJ2-3, the CDR3 gives the full variable domain: NAGVMQNPRHLVRRRGQEARLRCSPMKGHSHVYWYRQLPEEGLKFMVYLQKENIIDESGMPKERFSAEFPKEGPSILRIQQVVRGDSAAYFCASSRTRDRSTDTQYFGPGTRLTVL.

J is TRBJ1-2 and V is TRBV23-1; the D gene is possibly TRBD1 (5 bases). TRBV23-1 is classed as an ORF, of uncertain function. The V gene lost 1 base and the J gene lost 0 bases, with 21 bases spanning the gap. The CDR3 is 19 residues long. The CDR3: CASSQWGRFGRNTNYGYTF. In nucleotides, the CDR3 is TGCGCCAGCAGTCAATGGGGGAGGTTTGGCAGGAATACTAACTATGGCTACACCTTC.

The rearrangement links TRBV4-1 to TRBJ2-7; 7 bases line up with TRBD1. CDR1 and CDR2 from the germline V gene are MGHRA and YSYEKL. V dropped 1 base and J dropped 3; count of bases not matched to a gene: 15. The CDR3 is 18 amino acids. The DNA of the CDR3 is TGCGCCAGCAGCCAAGTCCTGGAACGGGGACAGCCAAGCTACGAGCAGTACTTC. It specifies CASSQVLERGQPSYEQYF.

V and J are TRBV7-9 and TRBJ2-1; 9 bases fit TRBD2. The CDR3 is made up of 15 amino acids. The germline gives CDR1 SEHNR, CDR2 FQNEAQ (reference sequence). In nucleotides, the CDR3 is TGTGTCGTAGCGGGAGATGGGAGCTCCTACAATGAGCAGTTCTTC. Amino acids: CVVAGDGSSYNEQFF.

The chain links TRBV18 to TRBJ1-2; D is ambiguous. V lost 3 bases to trimming and J lost 10 bases, with 12 bases between them. This CDR3 has 12 residues. CDR1 is KGHSH and CDR2 is LQKENI in the germline V gene. CDR3 region: CASSPPLEAYTF. The CDR3 DNA is TGTGCCAGCTCACCCCCACTCGAGGCCTACACCTTC.

The table lists this clone with a few counts. J is TRBJ1-5 and V is TRBV15, with a weak D call TRBD1 (5 bases). V dropped 7 bases and J dropped 6 bases, with 13 bases sitting between them. CDR1 and CDR2 from the germline V gene are LNHNV and YYDKDF (reference sequence). The CDR3 length is 13 residues. CDR3 coding DNA: TGTGCCACCAAAGGGGCTCGAGCTCAGCCCCAGCATTTT. The encoded protein is CATKGARAQPQHF.

The V gene is TRBV30, the J gene TRBJ2-7, with TRBD2 matching 9 bases. V lost 2 bases to trimming and J lost 3 bases; unmatched junction nucleotides: 5. This CDR3 spans 14 amino acids. Germline values: CDR1 GTSNPN, CDR2 SVGIG (reference sequence). CDR3 in DNA: TGTGCCTGGAGTCGCGGGGGGGGGTACTACGAGCAGTACTTC. It is translated as CAWSRGGGYYEQYF. The full variable domain, rest sourced from reference TRBV30 and TRBJ2-7, is SQTIHQWPATLVQPVGSPLSLECTVEGTSNPNLYWYRQAAGRGLQLLFYSVGIGQISSEVPQNLSASRPQDRQFILSSKKLLLSDSGFYLCAWSRGGGYYEQYFGPGTRLTVT.

The V gene is TRBV7-9, the J gene TRBJ2-1; TRBD2 matches 8 bases. This CDR3 comprises 16 residues. Trimming removed 6 bases from V and 7 bases from J; junction bases left unmatched: 14. From germline, CDR1 is SEHNR and CDR2 FQNEAQ (reference sequence). In DNA, the CDR3 is TGTGCCAGCAGTCCCTCAGCGGGAGTACTCCTTAATGAGCAGTTCTTC. Amino acids: CASSPSAGVLLNEQFF.